The 10 T cell receptor beta chains in this list originate from one sample, sequenced in a study of shared clonotypes between healthy human individuals. The data were produced by immunoSEQ multiplex PCR, yet TCRdb's version contains in-frame clones alone and is incomplete. The data hold 2.5 million or so clones, with approximately 92% observed a single time. The sequencing sample was made of naive CD4+ T cells sorted from blood. Subset of the sample: CD45RA+ positively selected. The receptors here all came from a man in his late teens or twenties in good health.

This chain uses TRBV6-1 with TRBJ2-4, with unresolved D. Trimming stripped 5 bases from V and 8 bases from J, with 16 bases between. CDR1 and CDR2 (germline): MNHNS, SASEGT. The CDR3 has 14 amino acids. DNA of the CDR3: TGTGCCAGCAGTTCTGTATCCCGAGAGGACATTCAGTACTTC. As protein: CASSSVSREDIQYF.

As concerns this clone: Different DNA sequences within this sample yield the same CDR3. This sequence joins TRBV18 and TRBJ2-2; TRBD2 agrees at 7 bases. With 6 bases clipped from V and 2 bases from J, the junction kept 9 bases outside the gene matches. Germline loops: CDR1 KGHSH, CDR2 LQKENI. This CDR3 has 16 amino acids. The chain's CDR3 is CASSPQGGSNTGELFF. CDR3 DNA: TGTGCCAGCTCGCCCCAGGGCGGGAGTAACACCGGGGAGCTGTTTTTT. Full variable domain (missing parts from reference TRBV18 and TRBJ2-2): NAGVMQNPRHLVRRRGQEARLRCSPMKGHSHVYWYRQLPEEGLKFMVYLQKENIIDESGMPKERFSAEFPKEGPSILRIQQVVRGDSAAYFCASSPQGGSNTGELFFGEGSRLTVL.

The chain links TRBV14 to TRBJ1-4; the D is unclear. Between the trimmed V and J ends, which lost 4 bases and 2 bases, there was a span of 11 bases. Germline loops: CDR1 SGHDN, CDR2 FVKESK. The CDR3 is 15 amino acids. This CDR3 is CASSPRSNTNEKLFF. The DNA of the CDR3 is TGTGCCAGCAGCCCACGGAGTAACACTAATGAAAAACTGTTTTTT.

The chain uses TRBV7-6 and TRBJ2-7; D is undetermined. The CDR3 is made up of 14 amino acids. Trimming removed 3 bases from V and 0 bases from J, with 9 bases in between. Per the germline V gene, CDR1 is SGHVS and CDR2 is FNYEAQ. CDR3 sequence reads: CASSFMDGSYEQYF. CDR3 nucleotide sequence: TGTGCCAGCAGCTTCATGGACGGCTCCTACGAGCAGTACTTC.

About this clone itself: Other DNA sequences in this sample translate to the same CDR3. The CDR3 region has the DNA TGTGCCAGTAGTATCGAAGGGGGAGAGACCCAGTACTTC. This encodes CASSIEGGETQYF. The chain combines TRBV19 with TRBJ2-5; D is perhaps TRBD1 (6 bases). Trimming took 3 bases from V and 4 from J, leaving 9 bases between them. The germline V gene has CDR1 LNHDA and CDR2 SQIVND (reference sequence). The CDR3 runs 13 residues.

CDR3 bases: TGCGCCAGCAGCCAAGATCTAGACAGGGTCTCCGAGCAGTACTTC. Its protein is CASSQDLDRVSEQYF. V usage is TRBV4-3 and J usage is TRBJ2-7, with 7 nucleotides matching TRBD1. Germline V gene lookup returns CDR1 LGHNA and CDR2 YSLEER. The CDR3 consists of 15 residues. The V segment lost 0 bases and the J segment 6 bases; nucleotides outside the gene matches: 8.

This rearrangement joins TRBV5-5 to TRBJ2-7, with D unclear. This CDR3 comprises 13 residues. Trimming took off 4 bases at V and 2 bases at J, with 10 bases between the two ends. Germline CDR1 reads SGHKS; CDR2 reads YYEKEE (reference sequence). The CDR3 nucleotides read TGTGCCAGCAGCCCGGACGTTACCTACGAGCAGTACTTC. Its translation is CASSPDVTYEQYF.

This chain connects TRBV11-2 to TRBJ1-6, with 7 bases matching TRBD1. CDR3 length equals 18 residues. Germline V lookup: CDR1 SGHAT, CDR2 FQNNGV. The ends lost 4 bases at V and 7 bases at J; junction bases unmatched: 16. The CDR3 reads CASSYSTLLTGTNSPLHF. CDR3 nucleotides: TGTGCCAGCAGCTACTCCACGCTCCTGACAGGGACCAATTCACCCCTCCACTTT.

This clone was observed once. V is TRBV9 and J is TRBJ2-3; D is uncertain. The CDR3 sequence is 11 residues long. In germline, CDR1 is SGDLS, CDR2 YYNGEE. V was pared by 4 bases and J by 4 bases, with 4 bases between. The CDR3 region is CASSNSDTQYF. CDR3 DNA sequence: TGTGCCAGCAGCAATTCAGATACGCAGTATTTT.

The chain joins TRBV7-9 to TRBJ1-4, with 7 nucleotides matching TRBD1. Germline V lookup: CDR1 SEHNR, CDR2 FQNEAQ (reference sequence). The CDR3 is 14 amino acids. The V and J ends lost 2 bases and 5 bases, in that order; junction bases with no gene match: 2. The CDR3 loop is CASSLKQGNEKLFF. DNA of the CDR3: TGTGCCAGCAGCTTAAAACAGGGGAATGAAAAACTGTTTTTT.